Below are 24 T cell receptor beta chains sequenced from a single sample in a study of T cells in Graves' hyperthyroidism and ophthalmopathy. TCR beta CDR3 sequences were amplified from RNA transcripts. In the first-round RT-PCR of the TCR CDR3, the HTBI primer set was used. From the multiplex PCR reads, TCRdb called clonotypes with MiXCR, one entry per CDR3 protein. Counted here are nearly 110,000 distinct CDR3 sequences, roughly 15% occurring once; the ten biggest clones make up 42%. What was sequenced was blood. These receptors all come from a woman between 50 and 59 years old with Graves' hyperthyroidism.

This clonotype was picked up many times. The chain employs TRBV28 and TRBJ2-7; D is possibly TRBD1 (5 bases). In germline, CDR1 is MDHEN, CDR2 SYDVKM. The CDR3 sequence is 13 residues long. Trimming took 10 bases from V and 0 from J, leaving 13 bases between them. CDR3 nucleotide sequence: TGTGCCACCAGGGATTCTAGCTCCTACGAGCAGTACTTC. It encodes CATRDSSSYEQYF. Together with reference TRBV28 and TRBJ2-7, the CDR3 gives the full variable domain: DVKVTQSSRYLVKRTGEKVFLECVQDMDHENMFWYRQDPGLGLRLIYFSYDVKMKEKGDIPEGYSVSREKKERFSLILESASTNQTSMYLCATRDSSSYEQYFGPGTRLTVT.

This clonotype appeared many times. The V gene is TRBV6-1, the J gene TRBJ1-2, with a weak D call TRBD1 (5 bases). Trimming took off 6 bases at V and 3 bases at J, with 17 bases between the two ends. This CDR3 has 15 residues. The germline V gene has CDR1 MNHNS and CDR2 SASEGT. CDR3 region: CASSQLAGNDYGYTF. The CDR3 nucleotides are TGTGCCAGCAGCCAATTGGCAGGGAATGACTATGGCTACACCTTC.

This clonotype was detected many times. This sequence joins TRBV27 and TRBJ2-5, with D possibly TRBD2 on 5 matching bases. CDR1 and CDR2 (germline): MNHEY, SMNVEV (reference sequence). The CDR3 is 15 residues long. V was shortened by 2 bases and J by 5 bases, with 15 bases between the two germline ends. The CDR3 DNA follows: TGTGCCAGCAGTTTAGGAGGCGCCGGTTGGGAGACCCAGTACTTC. Protein product: CASSLGGAGWETQYF.

This clonotype was counted ten times or more. The chain combines TRBV7-6 with TRBJ1-5; TRBD1 matches 8 bases. The CDR3 sequence is 14 residues long. The germline V gene has CDR1 SGHVS and CDR2 FNYEAQ. V trimming: 5 bases; J trimming: 7 bases; junction bases outside the gene matches: 7. CDR3 sequence reads: CASSQGTGGQPQHF. CDR3 bases: TGTGCCAGCAGCCAGGGGACAGGAGGACAGCCCCAGCATTTT.

This clonotype was seen ten or more times. The chain recombines TRBV6-1 with TRBJ2-1; no firm D call. CDR3 length: 13 amino acids. Germline V gives CDR1 MNHNS, CDR2 SASEGT. Trimming shortened V by 7 bases and J by 6 bases, and 13 bases separated the two germline ends. CDR3 sequence (DNA): TGTGCCAGCAAAAACGGTCCCGGCAATGAGCAGTTCTTC. It translates to CASKNGPGNEQFF.

This clonotype was seen ten or more times. The rearrangement links TRBV5-1 to TRBJ2-7; the D gene could be TRBD1 or TRBD2 (6 bases each). Germline values: CDR1 SGHRS, CDR2 YFSETQ. Trimming removed 0 bases at V and 3 bases at J, with 10 bases between. This CDR3 contains 14 residues. This chain's CDR3 is CASSLGGASYEQYV. DNA for the CDR3: TGCGCCAGCAGCTTGGGGGGGGCTAGCTACGAGCAGTACGTC.

The table lists this clonotype with a few counts. The chain uses TRBV5-8 and TRBJ2-3; D is unclear. The ends were cut back, 4 bases at V and 2 bases at J, with 11 bases in the middle. Germline-derived CDR1 and CDR2 are SGHTS and YDEGEE. This CDR3 contains 14 residues. The CDR3 nucleotides are TGTGCCAGCAGCCCAGGTCCCGACACAGATACGCAGTATTTT. Translating gives CASSPGPDTDTQYF.

There are many counts of this clonotype. CDR3 DNA: TGTGCCAGCAGCCGGTACGGCGTCTACAATGAGCAGTTCTTC. Protein sequence: CASSRYGVYNEQFF. This chain links TRBV7-9 with TRBJ2-1; D unclear. The CDR3 spans 14 residues. The V gene's germline CDR1 is SEHNR and CDR2 FQNEAQ (reference sequence). The ends were cut back, 5 bases at V and 3 bases at J, with 11 bases in the middle.

This clonotype appeared many times. The genes are TRBV12-3 or TRBV12-4 and TRBJ1-2; TRBD1 matches 7 bases. There are 13 residues in the CDR3. V gave up 4 bases and J gave up 6 bases; unmatched junction bases: 5. Written as DNA, the CDR3 is TGTGCCAGCAGTTCCAGGGGGTGGGATGGCTACACCTTC. The encoded protein is CASSSRGWDGYTF.

This clonotype has at least ten counts. The CDR3, as DNA: TGTGCCAGCAGACCGGGACTCCTGGAGGCCTACGAGCAGTACTTC. Amino acids: CASRPGLLEAYEQYF. This chain uses TRBV2 with TRBJ2-7; D possibly corresponds to TRBD2 (6 bases). Per germline, CDR1 SNHLY and CDR2 FYNNEI. The CDR3 totals 15 residues. V was cut by 6 bases and J by 2 bases, with 17 bases left in between.

This clonotype was found a few times. The rearrangement links TRBV10-3 to TRBJ2-2, with 7 bases aligning to TRBD2. The V gene's germline CDR1 is ENHRY and CDR2 SYGVKD. The length of the CDR3 is 14 residues. V dropped 7 bases and J dropped 4; count of bases not matched to a gene: 6. The CDR3 spells CAITSLALTGELFF. The CDR3 region has the DNA TGTGCCATCACCTCACTAGCGCTCACCGGGGAGCTGTTTTTT.

This clonotype was observed many times. The V call is TRBV5-1, the J call TRBJ1-5; tentatively, D is TRBD1 (5 bases). The CDR3 covers 15 residues. The germline V and J ends were trimmed by 0 bases and 5 bases, with 12 bases remaining between them. Germline V lookup: CDR1 SGHRS, CDR2 YFSETQ. The CDR3 reads CASSLDAEGYQPQHF. The DNA for the CDR3 is TGCGCCAGCAGCTTGGACGCCGAGGGGTATCAGCCCCAGCATTTT. The full variable domain, in which reference TRBV5-1 and TRBJ1-5 provide the parts outside the CDR3, is KAGVTQTPRYLIKTRGQQVTLSCSPISGHRSVSWYQQTPGQGLQFLFEYFSETQRNKGNFPGRFSGRQFSNSRSEMNVSTLELGDSALYLCASSLDAEGYQPQHFGDGTRLSIL.

This clonotype was detected many times. This chain joins TRBV5-1 and TRBJ2-3; D is unclear. CDR1 is SGHRS and CDR2 is YFSETQ in the germline V gene. The CDR3 length is 12 residues. V lost 2 bases, J lost 10 bases, and 11 bases lay in between. The CDR3 nucleotides are TGCGCCAGCAGCTTCACCGCTGAAGCGCAGTATTTT. It is translated as CASSFTAEAQYF.

This clonotype came up once. The chain joins TRBV27 to TRBJ2-7; 7 positions match TRBD1. This CDR3 region has 15 residues. J lost 1 base, V lost 3 bases, and 6 bases had no gene match. Germline values: CDR1 MNHEY, CDR2 SMNVEV (reference sequence). CDR3 coding DNA: TGTGCCAGCAGTTTTAGTAGGGGGCCGTCCTACGAGCAGTACTTC. Its protein is CASSFSRGPSYEQYF.

The chain couples TRBV20-1 to TRBJ2-7; 13 bases agree with TRBD2. V dropped 6 bases and J dropped 6; count of bases not matched to a gene: 5. The CDR3 runs 13 residues. Germline loops: CDR1 DFQATT, CDR2 SNEGSKA (reference sequence). In nucleotides, the CDR3 is TGCAGTGCGTGGACTAGCGGGAGCAGCGAGCAGTACTTC. Translated, it gives CSAWTSGSSEQYF.

This clonotype appeared many times. CDR3 region: CAISESTGGGYGYTF. The CDR3 DNA reads as TGTGCCATCAGTGAGTCGACAGGGGGCGGCTATGGCTACACCTTC. The chain carries TRBV10-3 and TRBJ1-2; the match to TRBD1 covers 10 bases. The CDR3 totals 15 residues. The V gene's germline CDR1 is ENHRY and CDR2 SYGVKD. With 0 bases clipped from V and 4 bases from J, the junction kept 2 bases outside the gene matches.

This clonotype was seen many times. The chain uses TRBV15 and TRBJ2-1, with 8 bases aligning to TRBD2. CDR3 size: 16 residues. J was trimmed by 7 bases and V by 0 bases; bases with no gene match: 8. Germline V CDR1 and CDR2: LNHNV, YYDKDF (reference sequence). The CDR3 is CATSRDRSSGANEQFF. CDR3 DNA: TGTGCCACCAGCAGAGATCGAAGTAGCGGGGCTAATGAGCAGTTCTTC.

A word on this clonotype: A much bigger clone sits one base away, suggesting this may be a read error. The CDR3 sequence: CASSLTPGTCNEQFF. CDR3 sequence (DNA): TGTGCCAGCAGCTTAACCCCAGGGACCTGCAATGAGCAGTTCTTC. The rearrangement joins TRBV7-3 to TRBJ2-1; D may be TRBD1 or TRBD2 (5 bases each). The germline V gene encodes CDR1 SGHTA and CDR2 FQGTGA. V lost 0 bases and J 6 bases, leaving 12 bases between the germline ends. This CDR3 region has 15 residues. Drawing the rest from reference TRBV7-3 and TRBJ2-1, the complete variable domain is GAGVSQTPSNKVTEKGKYVELRCDPISGHTALYWYRQSLGQGPEFLIYFQGTGAADDSGLPNDRFFAVRPEGSVSTLKIQRTERGDSAVYLCASSLTPGTCNEQFFGPGTRLTVL.

This clonotype turned up a few times. The V call is TRBV15, the J call TRBJ1-3; D might be TRBD1 (6 bases). The CDR3 runs to 17 residues. Germline lookup yields CDR1 LNHNV and CDR2 YYDKDF (reference sequence). Between the trimmed V and J ends, which lost 2 bases and 0 bases, there was a span of 14 bases. The CDR3 spells CATSRTGMGVSGNTIYF. In DNA, the CDR3 is TGTGCCACCAGCAGAACAGGGATGGGGGTCTCTGGAAACACCATATATTTT.

Ten or more counts support this clonotype. CDR3 bases: TGCAGCGCCAGAGGCAGTTTCACTGAAGCTTTCTTT. Amino acid sequence: CSARGSFTEAFF. The gene calls are TRBV29-1 and TRBJ1-1; D is uncertain. Trimming took off 7 bases at V and 4 bases at J, with 13 bases between the two ends. CDR1 is SQVTM and CDR2 is ANQGSEA in the germline V gene. The CDR3 runs to 12 residues.

This clonotype has a count of ten or more. The genes are TRBV28 and TRBJ2-5, with D uncertain. This CDR3 contains 11 residues. Per germline, CDR1 MDHEN and CDR2 SYDVKM. V lost 5 bases and J 4 bases, leaving 5 bases between the germline ends. The CDR3 bases are TGTGCCAGCAGTATACGAGAGACCCAGTACTTC. Its translation: CASSIRETQYF.

The chain is built from TRBV28 and TRBJ2-3; TRBD1 matches 9 bases. The CDR3 loop spans 16 amino acids. Germline lookup yields CDR1 MDHEN and CDR2 SYDVKM. With 4 bases clipped from V and 3 bases from J, the junction kept 8 bases outside the gene matches. This CDR3 is CASSSHGTGWTDTQYF. DNA for the CDR3: TGTGCCAGCAGTTCCCATGGGACAGGGTGGACAGATACGCAGTATTTT.

The sample holds a few counts of this clonotype. This may come from a read error, since a much larger clone is one base off. The CDR3 does not end in the conserved phenylalanine or tryptophan, so this is likely a read error. As DNA, the CDR3 is TGTGCCAGCAGTGAATGGAGGGGAACTGAAGCTTTCTCT. Protein product: CASSEWRGTEAFS. J is TRBJ1-1 and V is TRBV6-1; TRBD1 is a possible D gene (5 bases). Germline CDR1 MNHNS, CDR2 SASEGT. V was clipped by 2 bases and J by 5 bases, with 9 bases between them. CDR3 length: 13 residues.

This clonotype was found many times. The V call is TRBV20-1, the J call TRBJ2-1, with D unclear. Germline assignment: CDR1 DFQATT and CDR2 SNEGSKA (reference sequence). The V end was cut by 3 bases, the J end by 7 bases, with 13 bases between. The length of the CDR3 is 13 residues. CDR3 residues: CSASGLVVNEQFF. CDR3 bases: TGCAGTGCTAGTGGTCTAGTGGTGAATGAGCAGTTCTTC.